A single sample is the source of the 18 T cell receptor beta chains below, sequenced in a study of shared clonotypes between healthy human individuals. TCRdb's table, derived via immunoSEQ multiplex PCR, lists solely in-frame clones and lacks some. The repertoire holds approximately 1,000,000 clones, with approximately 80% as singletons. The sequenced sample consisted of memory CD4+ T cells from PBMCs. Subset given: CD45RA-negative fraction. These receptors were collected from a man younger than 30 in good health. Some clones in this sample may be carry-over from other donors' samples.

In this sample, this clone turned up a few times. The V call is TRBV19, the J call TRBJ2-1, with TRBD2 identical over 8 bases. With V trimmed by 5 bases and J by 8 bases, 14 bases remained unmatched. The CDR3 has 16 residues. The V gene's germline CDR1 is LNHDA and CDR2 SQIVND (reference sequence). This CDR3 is CASSSPSGSWGDEQFF. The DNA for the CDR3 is TGTGCCAGTAGTTCACCCAGCGGGAGTTGGGGCGATGAGCAGTTCTTC.

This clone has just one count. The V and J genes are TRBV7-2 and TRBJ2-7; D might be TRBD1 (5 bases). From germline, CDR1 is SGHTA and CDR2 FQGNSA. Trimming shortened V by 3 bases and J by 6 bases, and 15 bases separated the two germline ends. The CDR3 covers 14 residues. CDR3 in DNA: TGTGCCAGCAGCTTTGCAGGGCGAGGTGGCGAGCAGTACTTC. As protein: CASSFAGRGGEQYF. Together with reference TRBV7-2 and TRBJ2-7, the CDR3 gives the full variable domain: GAGVSQSPSNKVTEKGKDVELRCDPISGHTALYWYRQSLGQGLEFLIYFQGNSAPDKSGLPSDRFSAERTGGSVSTLTIQRTQQEDSAVYLCASSFAGRGGEQYFGPGTRLTVT.

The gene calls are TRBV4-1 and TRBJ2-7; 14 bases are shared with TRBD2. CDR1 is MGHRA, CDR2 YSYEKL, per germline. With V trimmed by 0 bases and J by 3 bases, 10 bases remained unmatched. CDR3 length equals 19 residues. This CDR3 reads CASSQDPTSGRAFYYEQYF. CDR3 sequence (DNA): TGCGCCAGCAGCCAAGATCCGACTAGCGGGAGGGCCTTTTACTACGAGCAGTACTTC.

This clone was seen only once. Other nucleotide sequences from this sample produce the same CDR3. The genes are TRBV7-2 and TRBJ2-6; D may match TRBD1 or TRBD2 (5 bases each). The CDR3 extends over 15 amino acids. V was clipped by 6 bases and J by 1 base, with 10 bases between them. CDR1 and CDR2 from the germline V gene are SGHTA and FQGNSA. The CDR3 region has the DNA TGTGCCAGCAGTCTTGGGGGTTCTGGGGCCAACGTCCTGACTTTC. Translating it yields CASSLGGSGANVLTF.

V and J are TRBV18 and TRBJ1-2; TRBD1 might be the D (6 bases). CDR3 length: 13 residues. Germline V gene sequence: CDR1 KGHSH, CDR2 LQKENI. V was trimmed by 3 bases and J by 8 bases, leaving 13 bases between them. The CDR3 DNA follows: TGTGCCAGCTCACCGGGGCAGGGGCGCGGCTACACCTTC. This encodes CASSPGQGRGYTF.

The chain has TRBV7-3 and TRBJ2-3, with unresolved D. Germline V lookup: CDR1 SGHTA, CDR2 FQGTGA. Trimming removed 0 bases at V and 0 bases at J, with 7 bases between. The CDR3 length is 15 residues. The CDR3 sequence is CASSLTVVSTDTQYF. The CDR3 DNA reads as TGTGCCAGCAGCTTAACGGTGGTTAGCACAGATACGCAGTATTTT.

CDR3 region: CASITGGYGYEQYF. CDR3 bases: TGTGCCAGCATCACAGGCGGGTACGGCTACGAGCAGTACTTC. The chain uses TRBV6-1 and TRBJ2-7, with D perhaps TRBD1 or TRBD2 (5 bases each). Germline V lookup: CDR1 MNHNS, CDR2 SASEGT. The CDR3 has 14 amino acids. Trimming shortened V by 7 bases and J by 3 bases, and 16 bases separated the two germline ends.

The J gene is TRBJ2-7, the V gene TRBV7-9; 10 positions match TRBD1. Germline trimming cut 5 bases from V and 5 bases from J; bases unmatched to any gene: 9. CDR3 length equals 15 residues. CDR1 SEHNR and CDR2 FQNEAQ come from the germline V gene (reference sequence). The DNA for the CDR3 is TGTGCCAGCAGCCCCCTAGGGGACAGGGGAGACGAGCAGTACTTC. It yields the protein CASSPLGDRGDEQYF.

CDR3 DNA: TGCGCCAGCAGCTTGGCAGGGGTCGGCTCCTACGAGCAGTACTTC. Translation: CASSLAGVGSYEQYF. The V call is TRBV5-1, the J call TRBJ2-7; possible D gene TRBD1, 6 bases. Germline V gene sequence: CDR1 SGHRS, CDR2 YFSETQ. Trimming removed 0 bases from V and 0 bases from J, with 10 bases in between. The CDR3 loop spans 15 amino acids.

The CDR3 region is CASSPRYRDSHIQYF. The CDR3 coding sequence is TGTGCCAGCTCACCACGGTACAGGGATTCCCACATTCAGTACTTC. J is TRBJ2-4 and V is TRBV18, with a tentative D call TRBD1 (6 bases). Germline-derived CDR1 and CDR2 are KGHSH and LQKENI. CDR3 length: 15 residues. The V end lost 1 base, the J end lost 8 bases, and 15 bases lay between the germline ends.

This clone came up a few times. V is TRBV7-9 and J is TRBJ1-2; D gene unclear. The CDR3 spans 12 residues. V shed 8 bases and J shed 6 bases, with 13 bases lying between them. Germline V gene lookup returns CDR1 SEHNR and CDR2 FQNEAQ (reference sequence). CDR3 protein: CASRGVGDGYTF. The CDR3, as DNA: TGTGCCAGCCGGGGAGTTGGGGATGGCTACACCTTC.

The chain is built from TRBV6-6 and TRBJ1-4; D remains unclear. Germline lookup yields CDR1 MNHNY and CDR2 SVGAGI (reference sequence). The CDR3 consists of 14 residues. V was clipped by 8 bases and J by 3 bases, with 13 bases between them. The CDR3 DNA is TGTGCCAGCCTGATGGACGGGGCTAATGAAAAACTGTTTTTT. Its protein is CASLMDGANEKLFF.

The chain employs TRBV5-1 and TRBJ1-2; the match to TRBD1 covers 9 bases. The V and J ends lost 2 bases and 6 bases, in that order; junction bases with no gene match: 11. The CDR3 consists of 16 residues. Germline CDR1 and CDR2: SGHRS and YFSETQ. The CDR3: CASSFSYRGLYNGYTF. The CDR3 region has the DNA TGCGCCAGCAGCTTTAGTTACAGGGGGCTATACAATGGCTACACCTTC. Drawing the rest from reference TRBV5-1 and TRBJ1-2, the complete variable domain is KAGVTQTPRYLIKTRGQQVTLSCSPISGHRSVSWYQQTPGQGLQFLFEYFSETQRNKGNFPGRFSGRQFSNSRSEMNVSTLELGDSALYLCASSFSYRGLYNGYTFGSGTRLTVV.

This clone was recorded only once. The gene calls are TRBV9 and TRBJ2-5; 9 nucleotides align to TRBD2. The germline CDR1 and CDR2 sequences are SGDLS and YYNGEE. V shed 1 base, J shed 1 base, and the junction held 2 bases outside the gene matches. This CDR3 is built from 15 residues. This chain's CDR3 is CASSVLAGSQETQYF. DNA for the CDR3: TGTGCCAGCAGCGTACTAGCGGGGTCCCAAGAGACCCAGTACTTC.

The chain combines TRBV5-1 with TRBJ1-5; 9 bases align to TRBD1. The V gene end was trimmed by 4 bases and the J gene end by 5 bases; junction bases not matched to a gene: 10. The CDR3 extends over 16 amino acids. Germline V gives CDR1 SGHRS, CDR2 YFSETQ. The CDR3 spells CASSKLIRTGDQPQHF. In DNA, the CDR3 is TGCGCCAGCAGCAAGCTCATAAGGACAGGGGATCAGCCCCAGCATTTT.

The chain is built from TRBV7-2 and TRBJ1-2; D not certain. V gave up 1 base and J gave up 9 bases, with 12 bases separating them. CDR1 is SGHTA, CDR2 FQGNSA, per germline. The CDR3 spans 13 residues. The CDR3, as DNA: TGTGCCAGCAGCTTAGGGGCCTGGGAAAGCTACACCTTC. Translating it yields CASSLGAWESYTF.

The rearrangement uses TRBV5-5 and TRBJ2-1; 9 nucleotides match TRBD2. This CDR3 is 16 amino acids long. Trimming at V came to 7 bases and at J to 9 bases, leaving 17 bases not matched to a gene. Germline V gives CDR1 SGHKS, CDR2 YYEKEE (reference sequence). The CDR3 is CASRNIWREGLGEQFF. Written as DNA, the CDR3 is TGTGCCAGCCGAAACATCTGGCGGGAGGGCCTTGGTGAGCAGTTCTTC. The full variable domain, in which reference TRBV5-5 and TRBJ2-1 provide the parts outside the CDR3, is DAGVTQSPTHLIKTRGQQVTLRCSPISGHKSVSWYQQVLGQGPQFIFQYYEKEERGRGNFPDRFSARQFPNYSSELNVNALLLGDSALYLCASRNIWREGLGEQFFGPGTRLTVL.

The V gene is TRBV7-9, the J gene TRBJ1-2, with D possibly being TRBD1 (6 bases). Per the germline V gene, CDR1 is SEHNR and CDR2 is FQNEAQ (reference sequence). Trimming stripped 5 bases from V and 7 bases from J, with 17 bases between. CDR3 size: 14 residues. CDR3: CASSARGLGSGYTF. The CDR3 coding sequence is TGTGCCAGCAGCGCCAGGGGCCTGGGCTCTGGCTACACCTTC.